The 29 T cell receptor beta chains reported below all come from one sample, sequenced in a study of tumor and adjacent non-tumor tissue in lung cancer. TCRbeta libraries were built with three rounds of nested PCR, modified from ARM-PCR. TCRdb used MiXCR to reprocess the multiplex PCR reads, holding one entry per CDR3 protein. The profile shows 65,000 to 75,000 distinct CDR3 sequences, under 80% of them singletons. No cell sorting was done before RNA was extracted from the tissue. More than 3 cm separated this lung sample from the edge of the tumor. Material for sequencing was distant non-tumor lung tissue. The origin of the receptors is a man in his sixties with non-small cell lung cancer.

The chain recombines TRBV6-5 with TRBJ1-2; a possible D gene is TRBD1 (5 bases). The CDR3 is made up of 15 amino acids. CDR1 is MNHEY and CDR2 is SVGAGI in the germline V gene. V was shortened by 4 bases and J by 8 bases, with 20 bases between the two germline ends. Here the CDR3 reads CASSWGLWGPGGYTF. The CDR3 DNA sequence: TGTGCCAGCAGTTGGGGCCTTTGGGGTCCGGGGGGCTACACCTTC.

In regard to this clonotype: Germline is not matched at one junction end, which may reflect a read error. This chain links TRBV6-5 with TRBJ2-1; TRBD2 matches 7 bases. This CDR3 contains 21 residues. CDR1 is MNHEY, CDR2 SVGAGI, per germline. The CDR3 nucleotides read TGTGCCAGCAGTTATTACCCAAGGACTAGAGGGAGGGCCTACACCTACAATGTGCAGTTCTTC. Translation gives CASSYYPRTRGRAYTYNVQFF.

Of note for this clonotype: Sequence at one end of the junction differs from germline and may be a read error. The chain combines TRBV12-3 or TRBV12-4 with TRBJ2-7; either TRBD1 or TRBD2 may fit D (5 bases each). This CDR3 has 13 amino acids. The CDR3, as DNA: TGTGCCAGCAGTGCACCCCTTATAGGGGAGCAGTGCTTC. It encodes CASSAPLIGEQCF.

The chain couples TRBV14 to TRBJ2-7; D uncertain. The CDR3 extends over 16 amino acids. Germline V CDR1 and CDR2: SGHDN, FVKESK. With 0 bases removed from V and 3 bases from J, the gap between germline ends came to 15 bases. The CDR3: CASSQETLPASYEQYF. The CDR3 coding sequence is TGTGCCAGCAGCCAAGAGACACTACCGGCCAGCTACGAGCAGTACTTC.

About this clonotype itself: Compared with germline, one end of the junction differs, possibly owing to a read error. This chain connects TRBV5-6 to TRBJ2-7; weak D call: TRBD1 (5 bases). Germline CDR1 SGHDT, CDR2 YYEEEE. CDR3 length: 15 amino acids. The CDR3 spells CGSSLLNRLTYERYF. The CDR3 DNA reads TGTGGCAGCAGCTTGCTAAACAGGTTGACCTACGAGCGGTACTTC.

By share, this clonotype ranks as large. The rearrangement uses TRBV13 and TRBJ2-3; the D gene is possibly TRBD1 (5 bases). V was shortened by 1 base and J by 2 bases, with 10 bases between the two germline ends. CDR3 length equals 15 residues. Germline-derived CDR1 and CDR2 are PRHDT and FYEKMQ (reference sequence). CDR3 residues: CASSLARQNTDTQYF. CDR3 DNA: TGTGCCAGCAGCTTAGCGAGACAGAACACAGATACGCAGTATTTT.

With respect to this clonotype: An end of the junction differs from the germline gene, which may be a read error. This chain's CDR3 is CVSGRDTWKAFF. The DNA for the CDR3 is TGTGTCAGCGGCCGGGACACCTGGAAAGCTTTCTTT. The J gene is TRBJ1-1, the V gene TRBV6-6; D possibly corresponds to TRBD1 (6 bases). Looked up from germline, CDR1 is MNHNY and CDR2 is SVGAGI (reference sequence). The CDR3 has 12 amino acids.

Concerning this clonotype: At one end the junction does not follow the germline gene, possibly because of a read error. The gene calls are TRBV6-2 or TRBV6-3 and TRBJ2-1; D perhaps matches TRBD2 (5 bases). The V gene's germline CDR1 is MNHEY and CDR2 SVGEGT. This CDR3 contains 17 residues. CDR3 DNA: TGTACCAGCAGTTACAATATACGAGGGAGTTTCCCCCCTGAGCAGTCCTTC. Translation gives CTSSYNIRGSFPPEQSF.

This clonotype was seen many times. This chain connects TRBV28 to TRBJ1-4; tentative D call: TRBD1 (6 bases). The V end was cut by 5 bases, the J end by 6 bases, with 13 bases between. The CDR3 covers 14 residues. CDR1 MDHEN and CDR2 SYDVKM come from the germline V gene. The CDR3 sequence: CASSKGGWDEKLFF. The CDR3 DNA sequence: TGTGCCAGCAGTAAGGGGGGATGGGATGAAAAACTGTTTTTT.

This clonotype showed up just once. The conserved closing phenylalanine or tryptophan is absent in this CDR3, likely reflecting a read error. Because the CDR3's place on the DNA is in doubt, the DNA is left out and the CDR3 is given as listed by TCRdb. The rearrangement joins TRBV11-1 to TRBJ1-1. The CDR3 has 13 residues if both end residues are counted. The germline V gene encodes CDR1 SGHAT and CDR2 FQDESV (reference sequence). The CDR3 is CASSLAPAAEALI.

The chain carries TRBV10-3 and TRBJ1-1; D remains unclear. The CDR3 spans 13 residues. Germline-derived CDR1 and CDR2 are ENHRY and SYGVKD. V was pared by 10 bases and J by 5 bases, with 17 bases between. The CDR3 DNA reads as TGTGCCACCTCCGACCCAGGAGGGACTGAAGCTTTCTTT. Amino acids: CATSDPGGTEAFF.

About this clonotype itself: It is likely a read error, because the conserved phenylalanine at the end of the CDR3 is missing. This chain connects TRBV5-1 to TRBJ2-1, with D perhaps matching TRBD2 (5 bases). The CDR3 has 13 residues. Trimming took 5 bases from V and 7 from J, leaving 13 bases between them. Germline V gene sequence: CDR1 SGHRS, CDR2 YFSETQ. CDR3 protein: CASSRGEGNEQFL. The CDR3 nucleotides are TGCGCCAGCAGTCGGGGAGAGGGTAATGAGCAGTTCCTC.

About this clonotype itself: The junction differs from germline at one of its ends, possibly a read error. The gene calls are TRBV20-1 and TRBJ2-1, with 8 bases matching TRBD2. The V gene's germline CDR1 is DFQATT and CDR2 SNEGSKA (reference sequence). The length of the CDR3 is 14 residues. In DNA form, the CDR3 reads TGCAGTGCTGGAGATCAATGGACTAGCTATGTGCAGTTCTTC. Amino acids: CSAGDQWTSYVQFF.

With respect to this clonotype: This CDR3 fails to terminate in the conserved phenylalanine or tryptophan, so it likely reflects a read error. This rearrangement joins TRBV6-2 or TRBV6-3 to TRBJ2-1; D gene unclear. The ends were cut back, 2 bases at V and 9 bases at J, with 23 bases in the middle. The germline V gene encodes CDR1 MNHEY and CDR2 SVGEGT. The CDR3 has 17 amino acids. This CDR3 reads CASSYNIRVSFPPEQFL. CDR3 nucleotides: TGTGCCAGCAGTTACAATATACGCGTGAGTTTTCCCCCTGAGCAGTTCTTG.

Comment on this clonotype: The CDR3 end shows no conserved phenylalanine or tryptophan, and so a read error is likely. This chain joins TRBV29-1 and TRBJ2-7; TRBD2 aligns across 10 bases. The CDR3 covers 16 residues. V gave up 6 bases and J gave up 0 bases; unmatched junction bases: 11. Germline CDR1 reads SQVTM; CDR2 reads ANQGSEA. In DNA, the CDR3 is TGCAGCGTGGGGACTAGCGATAATTTCAGCTCCTACGAGCAGTACTTA. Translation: CSVGTSDNFSSYEQYL.

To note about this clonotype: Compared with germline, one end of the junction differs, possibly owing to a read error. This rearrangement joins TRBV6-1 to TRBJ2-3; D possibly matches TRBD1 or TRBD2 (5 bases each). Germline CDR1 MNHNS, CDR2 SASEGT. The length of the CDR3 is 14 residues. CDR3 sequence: CASSSGRLTDTQYF. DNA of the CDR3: TGTGCAAGCAGTTCGGGGCGTTTGACAGATACGCAGTATTTT.

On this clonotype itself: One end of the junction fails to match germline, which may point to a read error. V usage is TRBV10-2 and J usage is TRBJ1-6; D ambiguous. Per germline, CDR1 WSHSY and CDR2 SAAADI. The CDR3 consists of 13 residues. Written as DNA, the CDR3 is TGCGTCAGCAGAGACGGCTATAATCCACCCCTCCACTTT. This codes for CVSRDGYNPPLHF.

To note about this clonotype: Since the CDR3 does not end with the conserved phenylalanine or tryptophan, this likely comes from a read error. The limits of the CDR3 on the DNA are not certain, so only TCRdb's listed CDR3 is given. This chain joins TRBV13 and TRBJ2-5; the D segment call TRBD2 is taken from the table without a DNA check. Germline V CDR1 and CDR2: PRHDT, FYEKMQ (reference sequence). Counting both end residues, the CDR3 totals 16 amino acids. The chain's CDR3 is CASSLGLEGLEETHYL.

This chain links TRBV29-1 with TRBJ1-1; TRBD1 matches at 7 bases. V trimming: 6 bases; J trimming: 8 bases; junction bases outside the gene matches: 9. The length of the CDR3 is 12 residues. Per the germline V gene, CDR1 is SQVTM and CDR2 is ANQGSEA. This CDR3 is CSVDRVKTEAFF. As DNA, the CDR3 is TGCAGCGTAGACAGGGTTAAAACCGAAGCTTTCTTT. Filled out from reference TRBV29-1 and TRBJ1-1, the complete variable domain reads SAVISQKPSRDICQRGTSLTIQCQVDSQVTMMFWYRQQPGQSLTLIATANQGSEATYESGFVIDKFPISRPNLTFSTLTVSNMSPEDSSIYLCSVDRVKTEAFFGQGTRLTVV.

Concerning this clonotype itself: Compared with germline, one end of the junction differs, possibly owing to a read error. CDR3 sequence: CASSLCTAPSGETQYF. Written as DNA, the CDR3 is TGCGCCAGCAGCTTGTGTACAGCCCCATCTGGAGAGACTCAGTACTTC. The chain joins TRBV5-1 to TRBJ2-5; no firm D call. The CDR3 spans 16 residues. The germline V gene encodes CDR1 SGHRS and CDR2 YFSETQ.

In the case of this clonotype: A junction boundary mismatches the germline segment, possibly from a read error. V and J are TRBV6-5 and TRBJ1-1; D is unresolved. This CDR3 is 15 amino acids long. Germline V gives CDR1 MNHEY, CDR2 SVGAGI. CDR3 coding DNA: TGTGCCAGCAGTTTGGACGGCCGAACGAACGCTGAAGCTTTCTTT. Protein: CASSLDGRTNAEAFF.

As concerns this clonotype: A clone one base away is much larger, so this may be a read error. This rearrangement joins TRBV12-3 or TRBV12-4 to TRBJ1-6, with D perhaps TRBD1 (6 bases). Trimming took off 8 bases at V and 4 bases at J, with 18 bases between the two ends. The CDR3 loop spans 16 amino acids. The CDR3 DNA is TGTGCCAGCTGGCCCGGGACAAGGTTTTATAATTCACCCCTCCACTTT. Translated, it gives CASWPGTRFYNSPLHF.

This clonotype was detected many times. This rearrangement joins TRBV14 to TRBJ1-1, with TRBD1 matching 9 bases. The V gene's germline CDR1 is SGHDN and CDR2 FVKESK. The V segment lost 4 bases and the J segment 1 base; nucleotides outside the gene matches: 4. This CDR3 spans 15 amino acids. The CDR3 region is CASSRWGQGNTEAFF. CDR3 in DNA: TGTGCCAGCAGCCGCTGGGGACAGGGGAACACTGAAGCTTTCTTT.

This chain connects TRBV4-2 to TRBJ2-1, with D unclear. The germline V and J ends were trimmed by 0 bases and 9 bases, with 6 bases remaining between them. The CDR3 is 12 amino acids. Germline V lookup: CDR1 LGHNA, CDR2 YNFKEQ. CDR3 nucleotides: TGTGCCAGCAGCCAAGATCCATGTGAGCAGTTCTTC. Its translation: CASSQDPCEQFF.

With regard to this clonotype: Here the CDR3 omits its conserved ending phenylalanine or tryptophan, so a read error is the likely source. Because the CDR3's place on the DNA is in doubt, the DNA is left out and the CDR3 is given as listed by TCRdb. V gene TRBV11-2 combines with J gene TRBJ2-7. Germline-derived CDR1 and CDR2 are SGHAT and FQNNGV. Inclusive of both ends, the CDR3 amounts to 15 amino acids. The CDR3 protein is CASSLDLRRPYEKYL.

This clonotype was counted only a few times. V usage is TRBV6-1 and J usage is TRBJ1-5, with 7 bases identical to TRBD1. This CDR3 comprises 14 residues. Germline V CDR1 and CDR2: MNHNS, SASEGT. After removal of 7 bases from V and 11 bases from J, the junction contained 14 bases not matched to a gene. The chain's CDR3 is CASMKGTVGESQHF. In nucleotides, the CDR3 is TGTGCCAGCATGAAGGGGACAGTGGGAGAGTCCCAGCATTTT.

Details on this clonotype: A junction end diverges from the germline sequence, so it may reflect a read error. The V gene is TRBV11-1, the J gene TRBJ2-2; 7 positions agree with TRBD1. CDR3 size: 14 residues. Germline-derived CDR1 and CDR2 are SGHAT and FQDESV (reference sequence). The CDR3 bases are TGTGCCAGCAGCTATGCAAGTGGCACAGGGGAGCTGTTTTTC. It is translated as CASSYASGTGELFF.

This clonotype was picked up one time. The CDR3 coding sequence is TGTGCCAGCAGCTTACGCGGTTGCAGTGAGCAGTTCTTC. Amino acids: CASSLRGCSEQFF. V gene TRBV5-4 combines with J gene TRBJ2-1; unclear D gene. The ends were cut back, 2 bases at V and 9 bases at J, with 12 bases in the middle. This CDR3 contains 13 residues. Germline loops: CDR1 SGHNT, CDR2 YYREEE (reference sequence). The full variable domain, rest sourced from reference TRBV5-4 and TRBJ2-1, is ETGVTQSPTHLIKTRGQQVTLRCSSQSGHNTVSWYQQALGQGPQFIFQYYREEENGRGNFPPRFSGLQFPNYSSELNVNALELDDSALYLCASSLRGCSEQFFGPGTRLTVL.

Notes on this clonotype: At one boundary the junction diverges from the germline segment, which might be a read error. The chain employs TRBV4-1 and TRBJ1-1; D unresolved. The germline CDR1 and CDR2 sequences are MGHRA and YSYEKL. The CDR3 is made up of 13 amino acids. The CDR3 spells CPSSQDVDTEALF. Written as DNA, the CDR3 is TGCCCCAGCAGCCAAGATGTAGACACTGAAGCTCTCTTT.